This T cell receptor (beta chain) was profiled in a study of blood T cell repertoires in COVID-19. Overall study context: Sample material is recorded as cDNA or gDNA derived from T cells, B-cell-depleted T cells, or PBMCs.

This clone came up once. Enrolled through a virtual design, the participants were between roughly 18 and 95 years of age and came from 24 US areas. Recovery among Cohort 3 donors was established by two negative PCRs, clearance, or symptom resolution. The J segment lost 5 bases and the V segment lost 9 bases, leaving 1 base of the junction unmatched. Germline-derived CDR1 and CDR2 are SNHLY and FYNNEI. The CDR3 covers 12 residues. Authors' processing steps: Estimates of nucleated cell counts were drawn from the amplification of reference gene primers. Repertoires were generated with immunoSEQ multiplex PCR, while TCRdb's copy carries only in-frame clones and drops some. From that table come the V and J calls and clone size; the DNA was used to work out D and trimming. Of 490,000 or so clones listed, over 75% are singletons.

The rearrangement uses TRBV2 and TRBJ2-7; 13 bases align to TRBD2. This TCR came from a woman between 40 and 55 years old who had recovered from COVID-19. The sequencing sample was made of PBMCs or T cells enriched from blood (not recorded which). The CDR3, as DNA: TGTGCCAGGGGACTAGCGGGAAACGAGCAGTACTTC. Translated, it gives CARGLAGNEQYF. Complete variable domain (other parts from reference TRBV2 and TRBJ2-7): EPEVTQTPSHQVTQMGQEVILRCVPISNHLYFYWYRQILGQKVEFLVSFYNNEISEKSEIFDDQFSVERPDGSNFTLKIRSTKLEDSAMYFCARGLAGNEQYFGPGTRLTVT.